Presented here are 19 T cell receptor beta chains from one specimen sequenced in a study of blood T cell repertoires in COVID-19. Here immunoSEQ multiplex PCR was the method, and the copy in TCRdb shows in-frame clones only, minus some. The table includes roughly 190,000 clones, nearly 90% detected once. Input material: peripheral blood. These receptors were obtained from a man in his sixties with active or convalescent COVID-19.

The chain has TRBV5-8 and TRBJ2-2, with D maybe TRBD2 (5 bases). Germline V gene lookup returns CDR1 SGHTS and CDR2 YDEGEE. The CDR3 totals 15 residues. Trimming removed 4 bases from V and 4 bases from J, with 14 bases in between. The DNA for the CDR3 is TGTGCCAGCAGCCCTGGGAGTTATGGCACCGGGGAGCTGTTTTTT. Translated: CASSPGSYGTGELFF.

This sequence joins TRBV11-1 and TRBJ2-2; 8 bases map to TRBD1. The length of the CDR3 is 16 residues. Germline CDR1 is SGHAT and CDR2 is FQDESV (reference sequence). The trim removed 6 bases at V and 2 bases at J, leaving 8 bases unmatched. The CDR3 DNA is TGTGCCAGCAGGCCAACAGGGGGAGGAAACACCGGGGAGCTGTTTTTT. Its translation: CASRPTGGGNTGELFF.

CDR3 DNA sequence: TGTGCCAGCAGAGTACAGGGGGCTTCCTACGAGCAGTACTTC. Protein product: CASRVQGASYEQYF. V usage is TRBV2 and J usage is TRBJ2-7; TRBD1 aligns across 9 bases. The CDR3 contains 14 residues. J was trimmed by 1 base and V by 6 bases; bases with no gene match: 4. Germline values: CDR1 SNHLY, CDR2 FYNNEI.

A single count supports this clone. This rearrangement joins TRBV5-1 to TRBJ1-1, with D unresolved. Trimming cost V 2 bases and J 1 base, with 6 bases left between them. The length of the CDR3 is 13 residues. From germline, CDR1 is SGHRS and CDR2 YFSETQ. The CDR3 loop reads CASSFRQNTEAFF. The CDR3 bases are TGCGCCAGCAGCTTCCGACAGAACACTGAAGCTTTCTTT.

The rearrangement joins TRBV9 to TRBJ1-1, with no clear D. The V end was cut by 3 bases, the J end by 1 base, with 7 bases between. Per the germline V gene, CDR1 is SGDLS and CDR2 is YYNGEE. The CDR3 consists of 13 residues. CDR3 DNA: TGTGCCAGCAGCGCCACACCGAACACTGAAGCTTTCTTT. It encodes CASSATPNTEAFF.

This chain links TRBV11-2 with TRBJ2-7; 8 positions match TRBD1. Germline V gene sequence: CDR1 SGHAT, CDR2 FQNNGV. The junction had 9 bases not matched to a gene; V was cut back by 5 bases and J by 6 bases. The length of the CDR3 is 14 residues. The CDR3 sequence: CASSHGQGRVEQYF. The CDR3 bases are TGTGCCAGCAGCCATGGACAGGGAAGAGTCGAGCAGTACTTC.

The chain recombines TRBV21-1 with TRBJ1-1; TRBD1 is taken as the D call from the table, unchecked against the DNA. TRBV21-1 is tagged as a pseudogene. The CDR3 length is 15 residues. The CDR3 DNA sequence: TGTGCCAGCAGCAAAGCTGGGGCACTGAACACTGAAGCTTTCTTT. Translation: CASSKAGALNTEAFF.

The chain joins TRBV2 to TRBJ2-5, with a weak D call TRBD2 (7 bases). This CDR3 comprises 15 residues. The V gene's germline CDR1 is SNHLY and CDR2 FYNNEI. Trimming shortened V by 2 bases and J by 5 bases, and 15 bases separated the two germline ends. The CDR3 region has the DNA TGTGCCAGCAGTGAAAACCTTTGGGGGGGCGAGACCCAGTACTTC. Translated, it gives CASSENLWGGETQYF.

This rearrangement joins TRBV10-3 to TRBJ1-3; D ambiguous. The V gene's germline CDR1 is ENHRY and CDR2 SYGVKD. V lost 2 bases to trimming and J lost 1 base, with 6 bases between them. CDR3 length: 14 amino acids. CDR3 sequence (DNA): TGTGCCATCAGTGAGATGTATTCTGGAAACACCATATATTTT. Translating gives CAISEMYSGNTIYF.

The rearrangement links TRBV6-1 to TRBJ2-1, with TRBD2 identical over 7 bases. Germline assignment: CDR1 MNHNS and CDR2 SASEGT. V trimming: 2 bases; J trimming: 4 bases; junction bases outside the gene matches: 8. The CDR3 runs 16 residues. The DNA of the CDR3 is TGTGCCAGCAGTGAATGGGCGGGGGTGGCATACAATGAGCAGTTCTTC. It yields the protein CASSEWAGVAYNEQFF.

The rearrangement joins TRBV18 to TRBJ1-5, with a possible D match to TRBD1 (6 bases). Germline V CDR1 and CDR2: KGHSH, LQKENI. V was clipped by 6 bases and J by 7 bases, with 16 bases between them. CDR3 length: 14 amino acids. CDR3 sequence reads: CASSPRGGGQPQHF. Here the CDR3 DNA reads TGTGCCAGCTCTCCGCGGGGGGGCGGGCAGCCCCAGCATTTT.

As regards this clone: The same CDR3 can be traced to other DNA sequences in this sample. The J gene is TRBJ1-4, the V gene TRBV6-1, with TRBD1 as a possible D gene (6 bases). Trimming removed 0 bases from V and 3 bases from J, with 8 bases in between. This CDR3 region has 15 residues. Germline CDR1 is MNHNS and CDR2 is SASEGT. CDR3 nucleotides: TGTGCCAGCAGTGAAGCCAGGGGACCTAATGAAAAACTGTTTTTT. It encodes CASSEARGPNEKLFF.

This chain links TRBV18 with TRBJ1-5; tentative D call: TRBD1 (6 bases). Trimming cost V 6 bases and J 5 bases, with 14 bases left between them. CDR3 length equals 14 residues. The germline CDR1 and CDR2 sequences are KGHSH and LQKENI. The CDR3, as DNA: TGTGCCAGCTCCCTTCAGGGGATAGATCAGCCCCAGCATTTT. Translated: CASSLQGIDQPQHF.

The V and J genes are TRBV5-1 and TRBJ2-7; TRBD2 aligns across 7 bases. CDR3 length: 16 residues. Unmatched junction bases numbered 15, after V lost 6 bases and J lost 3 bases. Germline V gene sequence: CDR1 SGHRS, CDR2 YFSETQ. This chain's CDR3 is CASKLAPLGVDYEQYF. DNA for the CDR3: TGCGCCAGCAAACTAGCGCCCCTTGGAGTAGACTACGAGCAGTACTTC.

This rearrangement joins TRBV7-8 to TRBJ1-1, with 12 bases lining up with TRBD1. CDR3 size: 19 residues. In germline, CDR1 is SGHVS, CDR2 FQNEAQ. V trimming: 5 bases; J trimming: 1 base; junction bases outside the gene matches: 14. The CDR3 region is CASSLHRDRGRYRNTEAFF. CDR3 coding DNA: TGTGCCAGCAGCCTTCACCGGGACAGGGGGCGTTATAGGAACACTGAAGCTTTCTTT.

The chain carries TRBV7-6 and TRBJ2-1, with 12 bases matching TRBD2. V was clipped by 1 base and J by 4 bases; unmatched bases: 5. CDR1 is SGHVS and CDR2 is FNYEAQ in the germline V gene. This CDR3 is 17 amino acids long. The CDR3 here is CASSLESLAGGYNEQFF. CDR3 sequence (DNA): TGTGCCAGCAGCTTAGAGTCCCTAGCGGGGGGGTACAATGAGCAGTTCTTC.

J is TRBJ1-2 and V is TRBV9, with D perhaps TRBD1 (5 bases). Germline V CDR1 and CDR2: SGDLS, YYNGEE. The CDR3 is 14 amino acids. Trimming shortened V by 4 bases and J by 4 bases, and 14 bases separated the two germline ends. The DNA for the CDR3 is TGTGCCAGCAGCACCGGGGCCGGGAGCTATGGCTACACCTTC. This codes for CASSTGAGSYGYTF. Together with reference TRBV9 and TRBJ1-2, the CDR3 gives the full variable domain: DSGVTQTPKHLITATGQRVTLRCSPRSGDLSVYWYQQSLDQGLQFLIQYYNGEERAKGNILERFSAQQFPDLHSELNLSSLELGDSALYFCASSTGAGSYGYTFGSGTRLTVV.

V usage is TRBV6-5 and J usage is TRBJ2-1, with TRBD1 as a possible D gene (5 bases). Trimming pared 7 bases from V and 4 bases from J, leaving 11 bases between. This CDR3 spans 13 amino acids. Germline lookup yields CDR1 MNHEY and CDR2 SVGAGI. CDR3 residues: CASTQGFYNEQFF. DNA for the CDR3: TGTGCCAGCACTCAGGGATTTTACAATGAGCAGTTCTTC.

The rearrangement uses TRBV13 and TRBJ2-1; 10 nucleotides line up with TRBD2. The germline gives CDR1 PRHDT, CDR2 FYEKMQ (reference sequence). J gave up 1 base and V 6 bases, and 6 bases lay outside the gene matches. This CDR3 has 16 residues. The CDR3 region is CASRQIAGGSYNEQFF. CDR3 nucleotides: TGTGCCAGCAGACAAATAGCGGGGGGATCCTACAATGAGCAGTTCTTC.